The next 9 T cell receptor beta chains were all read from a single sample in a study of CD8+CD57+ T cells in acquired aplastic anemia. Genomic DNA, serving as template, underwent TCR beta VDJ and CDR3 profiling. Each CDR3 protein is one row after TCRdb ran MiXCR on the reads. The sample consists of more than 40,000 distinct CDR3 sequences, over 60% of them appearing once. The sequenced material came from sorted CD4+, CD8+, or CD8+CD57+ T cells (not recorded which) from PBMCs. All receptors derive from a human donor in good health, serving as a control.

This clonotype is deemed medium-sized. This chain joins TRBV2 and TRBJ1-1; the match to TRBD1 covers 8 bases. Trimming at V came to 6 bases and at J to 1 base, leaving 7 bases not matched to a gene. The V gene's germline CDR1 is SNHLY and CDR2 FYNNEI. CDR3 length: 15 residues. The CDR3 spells CASRRSGTGNTEAFF. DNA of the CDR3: TGTGCCAGCAGGCGCTCCGGGACAGGGAACACTGAAGCTTTCTTT.

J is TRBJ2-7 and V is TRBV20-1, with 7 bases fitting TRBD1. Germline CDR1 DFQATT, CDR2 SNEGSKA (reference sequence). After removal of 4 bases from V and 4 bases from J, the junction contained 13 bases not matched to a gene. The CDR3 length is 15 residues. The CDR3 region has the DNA TGCAGTGCTACCCTACACGACAGGGTAGGATACGAGCAGTACTTC. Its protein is CSATLHDRVGYEQYF.

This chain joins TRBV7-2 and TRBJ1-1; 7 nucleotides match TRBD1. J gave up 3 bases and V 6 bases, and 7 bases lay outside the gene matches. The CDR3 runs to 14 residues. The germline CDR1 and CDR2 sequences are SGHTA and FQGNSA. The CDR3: CASRLQGSDTEAFF. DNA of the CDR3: TGTGCCAGCAGATTACAGGGGTCGGACACTGAAGCTTTCTTT. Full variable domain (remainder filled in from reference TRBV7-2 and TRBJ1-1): GAGVSQSPSNKVTEKGKDVELRCDPISGHTALYWYRQSLGQGLEFLIYFQGNSAPDKSGLPSDRFSAERTGGSVSTLTIQRTQQEDSAVYLCASRLQGSDTEAFFGQGTRLTVV.

The CDR3 sequence: CASSKGQGHYGYTF. The CDR3 DNA follows: TGTGCCAGCAGCAAGGGACAGGGACACTATGGCTACACCTTC. The rearrangement uses TRBV2 and TRBJ1-2; 9 bases align to TRBD1. Unmatched junction bases numbered 5, after V lost 6 bases and J lost 3 bases. This CDR3 is 14 amino acids long. Germline V lookup: CDR1 SNHLY, CDR2 FYNNEI.

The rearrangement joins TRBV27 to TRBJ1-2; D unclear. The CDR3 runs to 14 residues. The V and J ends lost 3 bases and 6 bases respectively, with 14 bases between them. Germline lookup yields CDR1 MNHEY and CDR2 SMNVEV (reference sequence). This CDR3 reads CASSFRGAVDGYTF. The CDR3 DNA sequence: TGTGCCAGCAGTTTTAGAGGAGCGGTCGATGGCTACACCTTC.

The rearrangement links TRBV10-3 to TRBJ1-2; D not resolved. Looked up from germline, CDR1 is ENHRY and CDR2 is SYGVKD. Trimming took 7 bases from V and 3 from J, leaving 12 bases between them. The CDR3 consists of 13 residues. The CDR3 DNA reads TGTGCCATCAACGAGGATGGGGACTATGGCTACACCTTC. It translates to CAINEDGDYGYTF.

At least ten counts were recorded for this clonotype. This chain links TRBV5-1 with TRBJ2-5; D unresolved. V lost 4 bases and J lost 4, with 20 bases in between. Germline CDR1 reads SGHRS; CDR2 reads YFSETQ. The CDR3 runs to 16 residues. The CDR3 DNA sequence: TGCGCCAGCAGCCCGGTGGAAGGTTTTCGACTAGAGACCCAGTACTTC. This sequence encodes CASSPVEGFRLETQYF.

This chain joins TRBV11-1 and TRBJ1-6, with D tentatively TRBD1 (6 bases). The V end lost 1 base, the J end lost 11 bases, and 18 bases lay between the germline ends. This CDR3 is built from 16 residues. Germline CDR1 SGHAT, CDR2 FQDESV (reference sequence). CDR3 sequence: CASSLGLGAVGAPLHF. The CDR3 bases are TGTGCCAGCAGCTTAGGTCTGGGGGCCGTTGGAGCACCCCTCCACTTT.

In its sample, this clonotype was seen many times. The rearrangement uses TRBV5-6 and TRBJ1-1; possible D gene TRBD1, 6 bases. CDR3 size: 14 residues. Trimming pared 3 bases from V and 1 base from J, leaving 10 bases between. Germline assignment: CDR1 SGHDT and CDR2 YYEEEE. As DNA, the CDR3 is TGTGCCAGCAGCTGGGACACAGAGAACACTGAAGCTTTCTTT. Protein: CASSWDTENTEAFF.